The T cell receptor (beta chain) under discussion was sequenced for a study of blood T cell repertoires in COVID-19. Germline lookup yields CDR1 MNHEY and CDR2 SMNVEV (reference sequence). The ends lost 6 bases at V and 3 bases at J; junction bases unmatched: 4. CDR3 size: 14 residues. Profiled with immunoSEQ multiplex PCR; TCRdb holds only in-frame clones, not every one. The sample contains roughly 320,000 clones, 85% to 90% of which appear only once. Participants' own reports of clinical history determined their cohort assignment. The clonotype was recovered from a man aged 30 to 45 who had recovered from COVID-19. The sample was PBMCs or T cells enriched from blood (not recorded which). The V gene is TRBV27, the J gene TRBJ2-7; TRBD1 aligns across 11 bases. The CDR3 coding sequence is TGTGCCAGCAGACCGGGGACAGGGGGCTACGAGCAGTACTTC. This translates into CASRPGTGGYEQYF.